The 21 T cell receptor beta chains below were found in one sample sequenced in a study of blood T cell repertoires in COVID-19. Clones were read by immunoSEQ multiplex PCR, and TCRdb kept only the in-frame ones, dropping some. The sample gives 65,000 to 75,000 clones, 70% to 90% of which show up once; 3.5% to 5.5% is in the top ten. Sequences were obtained from peripheral blood. The receptor source for this set is a man aged 45-60 years with active COVID-19.

This clone appeared a single time. The V and J genes are TRBV20-1 and TRBJ2-3; 7 bases are shared with TRBD2. V was clipped by 3 bases and J by 4 bases; unmatched bases: 10. The CDR3 has 15 residues. Germline values: CDR1 DFQATT, CDR2 SNEGSKA (reference sequence). The CDR3 region has the DNA TGCAGTGCTAGTCGGGGGGACCTCAGACCAGATACGCAGTATTTT. This translates into CSASRGDLRPDTQYF.

The chain couples TRBV5-1 to TRBJ2-1; D is possibly TRBD2 (6 bases). Trimming removed 7 bases at V and 0 bases at J, with 14 bases between. The CDR3 contains 15 residues. The germline gives CDR1 SGHRS, CDR2 YFSETQ. CDR3 sequence reads: CASAWGGNSYNEQFF. The DNA of the CDR3 is TGCGCCAGCGCCTGGGGCGGGAACTCCTACAATGAGCAGTTCTTC.

This clone was counted a single time. The rearrangement uses TRBV7-2 and TRBJ2-3; 7 nucleotides match TRBD1. CDR1 SGHTA and CDR2 FQGNSA come from the germline V gene. Trimming removed 5 bases from V and 3 bases from J; junction bases left unmatched: 8. This CDR3 has 15 residues. The CDR3 sequence: CASSQVATGTDTQYF. Written as DNA, the CDR3 is TGTGCCAGCAGCCAAGTAGCGACAGGGACAGATACGCAGTATTTT.

The chain is built from TRBV4-1 and TRBJ2-7; 7 bases match TRBD2. Trimming took 0 bases from V and 2 from J; bases not matched to a gene: 4. This CDR3 has 15 residues. The germline V gene encodes CDR1 MGHRA and CDR2 YSYEKL. CDR3 DNA sequence: TGCGCCAGCAGCCAAGATGCTAGCGGACCCTACGAGCAGTACTTC. It yields the protein CASSQDASGPYEQYF.

V gene TRBV9 combines with J gene TRBJ1-1, with D perhaps TRBD1 (6 bases). The CDR3 consists of 16 residues. Germline CDR1 SGDLS, CDR2 YYNGEE. V dropped 0 bases and J dropped 2 bases, with 14 bases sitting between them. The CDR3 is CASSVVSGVLNTEAFF. Written as DNA, the CDR3 is TGTGCCAGCAGCGTAGTGTCAGGGGTATTAAACACTGAAGCTTTCTTT.

The chain combines TRBV11-1 with TRBJ2-7, with D possibly matching TRBD2 (7 bases). Germline V gene lookup returns CDR1 SGHAT and CDR2 FQDESV (reference sequence). This CDR3 is built from 14 residues. Trimming took off 3 bases at V and 6 bases at J, with 15 bases between the two ends. In nucleotides, the CDR3 is TGTGCCAGCAGCTTCGCCGGGGGGCGTCGCGAGCAGTACTTC. It encodes CASSFAGGRREQYF.

This chain connects TRBV9 to TRBJ1-2, with 12 bases matching TRBD1. The trim removed 3 bases at V and 8 bases at J, leaving 8 bases unmatched. This CDR3 region has 15 residues. Germline-derived CDR1 and CDR2 are SGDLS and YYNGEE. The CDR3 DNA reads TGTGCCAGCAGCGGCCCGGGACAGGGGGCGGGGGGCTACACCTTC. Protein sequence: CASSGPGQGAGGYTF. The full variable domain, rest sourced from reference TRBV9 and TRBJ1-2, is DSGVTQTPKHLITATGQRVTLRCSPRSGDLSVYWYQQSLDQGLQFLIQYYNGEERAKGNILERFSAQQFPDLHSELNLSSLELGDSALYFCASSGPGQGAGGYTFGSGTRLTVV.

This clone was observed a single time. The chain carries TRBV6-1 and TRBJ2-3; 9 nucleotides match TRBD2. Germline V lookup: CDR1 MNHNS, CDR2 SASEGT. The CDR3 consists of 16 residues. The J segment lost 6 bases and the V segment lost 2 bases, leaving 9 bases of the junction unmatched. The CDR3 loop is CASSESAGGGADTQYF. The DNA of the CDR3 is TGTGCCAGCAGTGAATCGGCCGGCGGGGGGGCGGATACGCAGTATTTT.

The chain combines TRBV10-3 with TRBJ1-3, with a weak D call TRBD1 (5 bases). This CDR3 spans 15 amino acids. The V and J ends lost 2 bases and 1 base respectively, with 9 bases between them. CDR1 and CDR2 from the germline V gene are ENHRY and SYGVKD. In DNA, the CDR3 is TGTGCCATCAGTGAGGTCCGGACATCTGGAAACACCATATATTTT. Amino acid sequence: CAISEVRTSGNTIYF.

The chain has TRBV7-6 and TRBJ2-4, with 7 bases that match TRBD1. Germline assignment: CDR1 SGHVS and CDR2 FNYEAQ. V dropped 5 bases and J dropped 6; count of bases not matched to a gene: 13. This CDR3 is built from 16 residues. CDR3 sequence (DNA): TGTGCCAGCAGCCCCTCGGTACAGGGGAAAGGAAACATTCAGTACTTC. This sequence encodes CASSPSVQGKGNIQYF.

The chain carries TRBV2 and TRBJ2-7; tentative D call: TRBD1 (5 bases). V lost 2 bases to trimming and J lost 4 bases, with 12 bases between them. From germline, CDR1 is SNHLY and CDR2 FYNNEI. This CDR3 contains 14 residues. CDR3 sequence (DNA): TGTGCCAGCAGTGAAAGGGGTAGAATATACGAGCAGTACTTC. Translating gives CASSERGRIYEQYF.

The chain joins TRBV6-4 to TRBJ1-1; D may be TRBD1 (6 bases). Germline V gene data show CDR1 as MRHNA and CDR2 as SNTAGT. Trimming took off 1 base at V and 5 bases at J, with 29 bases between the two ends. This CDR3 comprises 20 residues. In nucleotides, the CDR3 is TGTGCCAGCAGTGACTTCCGAGACGGGGGGCGAGCTCTCGACGGAACTGAAGCTTTCTTT. It is translated as CASSDFRDGGRALDGTEAFF.

This chain links TRBV6-2 or TRBV6-3 with TRBJ2-5; 11 positions match TRBD1. CDR1 is MNHEY and CDR2 is SVGEGT in the germline V gene. This CDR3 spans 18 amino acids. With V trimmed by 2 bases and J by 1 base, 9 bases remained unmatched. CDR3 residues: CASSYDIGTGGLQETQYF. The CDR3 DNA follows: TGTGCCAGCAGTTACGATATCGGGACAGGGGGGCTCCAAGAGACCCAGTACTTC.

J is TRBJ2-2 and V is TRBV24-1, with a possible D match to TRBD2 (6 bases). Trimming stripped 7 bases from V and 2 bases from J, with 10 bases between. The length of the CDR3 is 14 residues. Germline V gene lookup returns CDR1 KGHDR and CDR2 SFDVKD. CDR3 sequence (DNA): TGTGCCACCAGGGGGGGACTCAACACCGGGGAGCTGTTTTTT. Encoded protein: CATRGGLNTGELFF.

The CDR3 region has the DNA TGTGCCAGTAGTCCGGGACTAGCGGGGCGGGCCTACAATGAGCAGTTCTTC. Translation: CASSPGLAGRAYNEQFF. V is TRBV19 and J is TRBJ2-1; TRBD2 aligns across 13 bases. V shed 5 bases, J shed 2 bases, and the junction held 6 bases outside the gene matches. This CDR3 is built from 17 residues. Germline CDR1 reads LNHDA; CDR2 reads SQIVND (reference sequence).

The V call is TRBV3-1 (or the pseudogene TRBV3-2), the J call TRBJ1-1; possible D gene TRBD1, 5 bases. In germline, CDR1 is LGHDT, CDR2 YNNKEL (reference sequence). With 2 bases removed from V and 3 bases from J, the gap between germline ends came to 10 bases. The CDR3 covers 14 residues. CDR3 protein: CASSQFGGDTEAFF. The CDR3 DNA sequence: TGTGCCAGCAGCCAATTTGGAGGGGACACTGAAGCTTTCTTT.

In its sample, this clone was seen a few times. The gene calls are TRBV7-9 and TRBJ1-2, with D maybe TRBD1 (6 bases). Between the trimmed V and J ends, which lost 5 bases and 2 bases, there was a span of 18 bases. Per germline, CDR1 SEHNR and CDR2 FQNEAQ (reference sequence). The CDR3 extends over 16 amino acids. The CDR3 region has the DNA TGTGCCAGCAGCCCCGCCGGCAGGGGCGGGAACTATGGCTACACCTTC. This translates into CASSPAGRGGNYGYTF.

This chain uses TRBV24-1 with TRBJ2-4; a weak D match, TRBD1 (5 bases). The CDR3 loop spans 16 amino acids. V was trimmed by 2 bases and J by 4 bases, leaving 14 bases between them. The germline CDR1 and CDR2 sequences are KGHDR and SFDVKD. This CDR3 is CATSDSKQVPKNIQYF. CDR3 bases: TGTGCCACCAGTGATTCAAAACAGGTCCCAAAAAACATTCAGTACTTC.

The chain is built from TRBV5-1 and TRBJ2-5; D remains unclear. CDR1 and CDR2 (germline): SGHRS, YFSETQ. V lost 0 bases and J lost 1, with 7 bases in between. The CDR3 extends over 14 amino acids. For the CDR3, the DNA is TGCGCCAGCAGCTTGGACGGAGTCCAAGAGACCCAGTACTTC. Translated, it gives CASSLDGVQETQYF. Full variable domain (rest looked up from reference TRBV5-1 and TRBJ2-5): KAGVTQTPRYLIKTRGQQVTLSCSPISGHRSVSWYQQTPGQGLQFLFEYFSETQRNKGNFPGRFSGRQFSNSRSEMNVSTLELGDSALYLCASSLDGVQETQYFGPGTRLLVL.

The chain joins TRBV4-3 to TRBJ1-1, with D possibly matching TRBD1 (5 bases). Trimming removed 3 bases at V and 9 bases at J, with 14 bases between. The CDR3 spans 13 residues. Germline V gives CDR1 LGHNA, CDR2 YSLEER. CDR3 bases: TGCGCCAGCAGCCAGAGACAGCAAGTACAAGCTTTCTTT. Protein sequence: CASSQRQQVQAFF.

V usage is TRBV7-2 and J usage is TRBJ2-7, with no clear D. Trimming removed 3 bases at V and 1 base at J, with 7 bases between. This CDR3 is 13 amino acids long. CDR1 SGHTA and CDR2 FQGNSA come from the germline V gene. The CDR3 protein is CASSFPVSYEQYF. DNA for the CDR3: TGTGCCAGCAGCTTTCCAGTTTCCTACGAGCAGTACTTC.